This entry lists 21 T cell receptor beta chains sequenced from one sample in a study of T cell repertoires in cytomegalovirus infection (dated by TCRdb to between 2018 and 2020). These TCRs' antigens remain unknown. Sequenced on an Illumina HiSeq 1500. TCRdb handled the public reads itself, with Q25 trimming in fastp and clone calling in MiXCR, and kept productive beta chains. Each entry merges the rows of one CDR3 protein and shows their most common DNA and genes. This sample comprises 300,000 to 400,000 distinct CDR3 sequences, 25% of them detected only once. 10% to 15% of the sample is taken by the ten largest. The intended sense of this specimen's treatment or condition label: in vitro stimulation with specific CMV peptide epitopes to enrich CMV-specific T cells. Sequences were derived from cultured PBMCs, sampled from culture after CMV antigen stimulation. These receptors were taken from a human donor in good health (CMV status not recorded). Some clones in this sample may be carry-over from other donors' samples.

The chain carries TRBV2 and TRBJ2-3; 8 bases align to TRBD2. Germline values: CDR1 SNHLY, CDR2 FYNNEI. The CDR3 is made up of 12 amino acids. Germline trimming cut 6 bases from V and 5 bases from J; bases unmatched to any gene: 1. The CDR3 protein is CASRLAGDTQYF. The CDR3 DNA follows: TGTGCCAGCAGGCTAGCGGGAGATACGCAGTATTTT.

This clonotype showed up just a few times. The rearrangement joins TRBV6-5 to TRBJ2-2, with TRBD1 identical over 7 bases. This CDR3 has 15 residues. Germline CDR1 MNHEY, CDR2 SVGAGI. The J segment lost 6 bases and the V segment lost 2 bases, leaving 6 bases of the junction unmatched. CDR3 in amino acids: CASSYGDRVAGELFF. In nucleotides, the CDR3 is TGTGCCAGCAGTTACGGAGACAGGGTGGCCGGGGAGCTGTTTTTT.

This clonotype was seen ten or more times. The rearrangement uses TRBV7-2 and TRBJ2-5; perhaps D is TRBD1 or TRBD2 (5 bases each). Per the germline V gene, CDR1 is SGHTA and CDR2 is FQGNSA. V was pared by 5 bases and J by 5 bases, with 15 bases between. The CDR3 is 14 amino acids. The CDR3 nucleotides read TGTGCCAGCAGCCCCAGTCAGGGAGAGGAGACCCAGTACTTC. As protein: CASSPSQGEETQYF.

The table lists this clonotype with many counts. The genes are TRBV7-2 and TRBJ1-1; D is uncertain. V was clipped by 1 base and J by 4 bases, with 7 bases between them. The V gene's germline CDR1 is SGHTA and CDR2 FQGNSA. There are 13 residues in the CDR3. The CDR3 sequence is CASSLGVGTEAFF. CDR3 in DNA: TGTGCCAGCAGCTTAGGGGTGGGCACTGAAGCTTTCTTT.

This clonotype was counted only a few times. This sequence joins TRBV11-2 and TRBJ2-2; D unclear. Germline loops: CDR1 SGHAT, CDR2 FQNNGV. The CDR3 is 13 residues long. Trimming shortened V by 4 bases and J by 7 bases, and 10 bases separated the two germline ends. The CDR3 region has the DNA TGTGCCAGCAGCTCCGTTTGGGGCGGGGAGCTGTTTTTT. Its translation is CASSSVWGGELFF.

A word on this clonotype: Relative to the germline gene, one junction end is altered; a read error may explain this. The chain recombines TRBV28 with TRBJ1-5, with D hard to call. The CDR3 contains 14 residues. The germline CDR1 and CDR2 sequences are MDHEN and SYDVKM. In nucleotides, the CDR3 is TGTGCCAGCAGTTTGGGTGATAGCGATCAGCCCCAGCATTTT. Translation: CASSLGDSDQPQHF.

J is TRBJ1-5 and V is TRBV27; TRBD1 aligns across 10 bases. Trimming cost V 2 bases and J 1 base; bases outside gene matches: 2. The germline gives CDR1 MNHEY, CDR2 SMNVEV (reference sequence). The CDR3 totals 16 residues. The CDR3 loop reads CASSLRGQGSNQPQHF. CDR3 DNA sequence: TGTGCCAGCAGTTTAAGGGGACAGGGGAGCAATCAGCCCCAGCATTTT.

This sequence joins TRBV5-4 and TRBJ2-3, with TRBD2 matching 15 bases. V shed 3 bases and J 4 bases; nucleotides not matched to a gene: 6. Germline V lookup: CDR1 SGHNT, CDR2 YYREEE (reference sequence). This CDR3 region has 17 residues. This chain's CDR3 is CASSSGLAGGTADTQYF. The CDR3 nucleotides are TGTGCCAGCAGCTCAGGACTAGCGGGAGGGACGGCAGATACGCAGTATTTT.

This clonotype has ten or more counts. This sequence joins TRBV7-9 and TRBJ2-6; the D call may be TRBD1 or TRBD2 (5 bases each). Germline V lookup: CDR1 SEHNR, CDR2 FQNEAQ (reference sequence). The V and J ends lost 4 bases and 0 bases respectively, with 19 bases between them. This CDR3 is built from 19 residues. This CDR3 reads CASSWPRDVGLSGANVLTF. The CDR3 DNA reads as TGTGCCAGCAGCTGGCCCCGGGACGTAGGTCTCTCTGGGGCCAACGTCCTGACTTTC.

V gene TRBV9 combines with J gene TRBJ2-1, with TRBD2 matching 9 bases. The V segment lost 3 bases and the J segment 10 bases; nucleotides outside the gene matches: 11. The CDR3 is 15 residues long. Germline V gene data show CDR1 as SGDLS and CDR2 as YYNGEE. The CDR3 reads CASSAFGLAGWEQFF. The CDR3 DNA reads TGTGCCAGCAGCGCATTTGGGCTAGCGGGGTGGGAGCAGTTCTTC.

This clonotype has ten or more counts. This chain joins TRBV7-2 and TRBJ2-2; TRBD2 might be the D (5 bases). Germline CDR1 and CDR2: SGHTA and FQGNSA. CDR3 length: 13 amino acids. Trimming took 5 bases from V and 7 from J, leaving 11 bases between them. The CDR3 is CASSERPGGELFF. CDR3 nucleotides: TGTGCCAGCAGCGAGCGGCCCGGCGGGGAGCTGTTTTTT. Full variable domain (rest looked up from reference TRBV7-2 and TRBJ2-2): GAGVSQSPSNKVTEKGKDVELRCDPISGHTALYWYRQSLGQGLEFLIYFQGNSAPDKSGLPSDRFSAERTGGSVSTLTIQRTQQEDSAVYLCASSERPGGELFFGEGSRLTVL.

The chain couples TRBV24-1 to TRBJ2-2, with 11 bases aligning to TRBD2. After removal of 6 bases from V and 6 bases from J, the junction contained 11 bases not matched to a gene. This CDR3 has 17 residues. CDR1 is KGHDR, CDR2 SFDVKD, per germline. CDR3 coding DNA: TGTGCCACCAGTCCCGCCCCCGGGACTAGCGGAGCCGGGGAGCTGTTTTTT. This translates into CATSPAPGTSGAGELFF.

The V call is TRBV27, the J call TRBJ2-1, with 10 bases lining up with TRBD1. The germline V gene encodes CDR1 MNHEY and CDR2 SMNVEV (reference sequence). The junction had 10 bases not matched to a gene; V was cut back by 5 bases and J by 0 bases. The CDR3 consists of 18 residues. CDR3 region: CASSQGTGEGVSYNEQFF. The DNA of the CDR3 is TGTGCCAGCAGTCAAGGGACAGGGGAAGGGGTCTCCTACAATGAGCAGTTCTTC.

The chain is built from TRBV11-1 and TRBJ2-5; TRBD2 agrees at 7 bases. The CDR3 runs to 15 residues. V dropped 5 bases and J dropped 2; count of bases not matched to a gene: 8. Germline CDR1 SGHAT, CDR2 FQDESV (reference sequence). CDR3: CASSPQGGNQETQYF. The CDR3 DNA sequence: TGTGCCAGCAGCCCGCAGGGAGGGAATCAAGAGACCCAGTACTTC. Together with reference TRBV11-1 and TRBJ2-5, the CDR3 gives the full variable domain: EAEVAQSPRYKITEKSQAVAFWCDPISGHATLYWYRQILGQGPELLVQFQDESVVDDSQLPKDRFSAERLKGVDSTLKIQPAELGDSAMYLCASSPQGGNQETQYFGPGTRLLVL.

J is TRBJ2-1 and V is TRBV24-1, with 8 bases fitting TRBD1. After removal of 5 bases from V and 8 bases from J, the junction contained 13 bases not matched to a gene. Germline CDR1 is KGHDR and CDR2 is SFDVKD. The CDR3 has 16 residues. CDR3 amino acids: CATSGLGGWGQDEQFF. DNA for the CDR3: TGTGCCACCAGTGGGTTGGGAGGTTGGGGACAGGATGAGCAGTTCTTC.

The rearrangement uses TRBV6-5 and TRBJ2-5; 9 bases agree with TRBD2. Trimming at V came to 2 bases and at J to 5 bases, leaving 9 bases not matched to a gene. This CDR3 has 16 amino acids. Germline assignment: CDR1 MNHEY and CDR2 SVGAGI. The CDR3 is CASSYLLAGAVETQYF. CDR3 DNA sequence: TGTGCCAGCAGTTACCTGTTAGCGGGAGCCGTGGAGACCCAGTACTTC.

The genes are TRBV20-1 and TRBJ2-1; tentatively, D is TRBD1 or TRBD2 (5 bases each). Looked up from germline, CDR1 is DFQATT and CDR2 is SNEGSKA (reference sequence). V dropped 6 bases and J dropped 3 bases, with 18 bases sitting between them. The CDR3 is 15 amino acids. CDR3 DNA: TGCAGTGCGAGCCTATACCGTGGGGGCTACAATGAGCAGTTCTTC. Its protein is CSASLYRGGYNEQFF.

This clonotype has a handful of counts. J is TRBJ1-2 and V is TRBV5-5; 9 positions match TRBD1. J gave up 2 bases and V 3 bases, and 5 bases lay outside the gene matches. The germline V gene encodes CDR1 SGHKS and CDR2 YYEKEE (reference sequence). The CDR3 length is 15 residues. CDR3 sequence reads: CASSSTGTGNYGYTF. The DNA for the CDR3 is TGTGCCAGCAGCTCAACCGGGACAGGGAACTATGGCTACACCTTC.

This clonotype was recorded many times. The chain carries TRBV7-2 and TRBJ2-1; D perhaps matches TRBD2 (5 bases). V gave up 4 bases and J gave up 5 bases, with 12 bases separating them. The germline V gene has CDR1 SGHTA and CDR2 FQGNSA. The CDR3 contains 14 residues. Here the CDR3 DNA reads TGTGCCAGCAGCTCCACTAGAGGCCACAATGAGCAGTTCTTC. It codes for CASSSTRGHNEQFF.

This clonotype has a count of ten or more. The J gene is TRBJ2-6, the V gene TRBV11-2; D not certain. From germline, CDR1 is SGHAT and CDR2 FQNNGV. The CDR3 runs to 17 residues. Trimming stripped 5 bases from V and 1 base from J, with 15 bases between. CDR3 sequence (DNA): TGTGCCAGCAGCCCCAGCGAGGAGAATTCTGGGGCCAACGTCCTGACTTTC. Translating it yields CASSPSEENSGANVLTF.

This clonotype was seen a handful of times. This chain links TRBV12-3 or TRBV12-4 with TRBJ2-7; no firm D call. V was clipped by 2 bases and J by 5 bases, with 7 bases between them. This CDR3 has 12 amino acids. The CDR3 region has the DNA TGTGCCAGCAGTTTAACGGGTAACGAGCAGTACGTC. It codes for CASSLTGNEQYV.